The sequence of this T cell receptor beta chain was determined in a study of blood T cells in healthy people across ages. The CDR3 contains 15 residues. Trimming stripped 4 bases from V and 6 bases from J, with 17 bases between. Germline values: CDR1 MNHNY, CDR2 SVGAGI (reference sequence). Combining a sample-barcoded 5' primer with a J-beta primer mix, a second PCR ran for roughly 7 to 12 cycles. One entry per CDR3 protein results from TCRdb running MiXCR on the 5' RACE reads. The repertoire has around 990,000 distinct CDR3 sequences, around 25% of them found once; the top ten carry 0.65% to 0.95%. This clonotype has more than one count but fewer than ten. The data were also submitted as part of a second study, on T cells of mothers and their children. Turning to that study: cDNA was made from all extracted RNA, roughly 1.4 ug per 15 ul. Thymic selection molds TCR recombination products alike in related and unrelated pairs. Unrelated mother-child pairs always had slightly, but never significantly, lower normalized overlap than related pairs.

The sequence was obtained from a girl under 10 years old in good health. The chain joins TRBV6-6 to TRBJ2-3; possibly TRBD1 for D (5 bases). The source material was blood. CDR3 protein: CASSSPTAQWDTQYF. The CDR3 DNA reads TGTGCCAGCAGTTCGCCGACAGCCCAGTGGGATACGCAGTATTTT.